Presented here are 26 T cell receptor beta chains from one specimen sequenced in a study of T cells in women clearing cervical HPV infection. Some clones are missing from TCRdb's copy, which holds only in-frame ones; the method was immunoSEQ multiplex PCR. Here the sample table reports approximately 18,000 clones. Source material: blood buffy coat. These TCRs come from a woman aged 18 to 75 with a cervical HPV16 infection that either progressed to CIN3+ or cleared (not recorded which).

In regard to this clone: The read finishes 3 residues shy of the CDR3 end, and the germline J gene is used to complete it. This chain uses TRBV20-1 with TRBJ1-3; the D gene is possibly TRBD1 (5 bases). The germline gives CDR1 DFQATT, CDR2 SNEGSKA (reference sequence). The CDR3 has 11 residues. Trimming took off 4 bases at V and 5 bases at J, with 6 bases between the two ends. The CDR3 reads CSATDRNTIYF. The CDR3 bases that were read are TGCAGTGCTACGGACAGAAACACC.

Concerning this clone itself: The read terminates 3 residues ahead of where the CDR3 ends, so the germline J gene completes it. The chain has TRBV20-1 and TRBJ1-2, with TRBD1 identical over 8 bases. The germline V gene encodes CDR1 DFQATT and CDR2 SNEGSKA (reference sequence). The CDR3 is made up of 14 amino acids. CDR3 sequence reads: CSARDAGGVTGYTF. The DNA read from the CDR3 is TGCAGTGCTAGAGACGCAGGGGGCGTAACAGGC.

As to this clone: The read halts 3 residues ahead of the CDR3 end, with the missing end drawn from the germline J gene. The chain is built from TRBV19 and TRBJ1-5; 8 bases agree with TRBD1. The CDR3 extends over 16 amino acids. The V and J ends lost 3 bases and 7 bases, in that order; junction bases with no gene match: 11. From germline, CDR1 is LNHDA and CDR2 SQIVND (reference sequence). The sequenced CDR3 bases are TGTGCCAGTAGTATGGGAACAGGGGGAGTTAAACAGCCC. Encoded protein: CASSMGTGGVKQP. The complete CDR3 sequence is CASSMGTGGVKQPQHF.

Of note for this clone: The read terminates 3 residues before the CDR3 end, so the remaining end is supplied by the germline J gene. The rearrangement joins TRBV6-2 or TRBV6-3 to TRBJ1-5, with D hard to call. Trimming cost V 0 bases and J 0 bases, with 12 bases left between them. Germline CDR1 MNHEY, CDR2 SVGEGT. CDR3 length: 17 amino acids. The DNA read from the CDR3 is TGTGCCAGCAGTTACTCCCGGTTAGTCGATAGCAATCAGCCC. It translates to CASSYSRLVDSNQP. The full CDR3 sequence reads CASSYSRLVDSNQPQHF.

Comments on this clone: The read stops 3 residues short of the end of the CDR3; the missing end is completed from the germline J gene. Different DNA sequences within this sample yield the same CDR3. The chain combines TRBV6-1 with TRBJ2-2; D uncertain. V lost 3 bases, J lost 3 bases, and 5 bases lay in between. The CDR3 is 13 residues long. Germline V lookup: CDR1 MNHNS, CDR2 SASEGT. The sequenced CDR3 bases are TGTGCCAGCAGTGACAGAGACACCGGGGAG. Amino acid sequence: CASSDRDTGE. Given in full, the CDR3 is CASSDRDTGELFF.

About this clone: Read data end 3 residues before the CDR3 end; the end is taken from the germline J gene. The genes are TRBV30 and TRBJ2-7; D is perhaps TRBD1 (6 bases). This CDR3 spans 12 amino acids. Germline-derived CDR1 and CDR2 are GTSNPN and SVGIG (reference sequence). V was clipped by 5 bases and J by 4 bases, with 12 bases between them. The sequenced CDR3 bases are TGTGCCTGGTCCCCAGGGGAATACGAG. Protein sequence: CAWSPGEYE. The complete CDR3 reads CAWSPGEYEQYF.

This clone is classed as medium-sized by frequency. Coverage ceases 3 residues before the CDR3 finishes, and the germline J gene fills in the end. The V gene is TRBV19, the J gene TRBJ2-2; TRBD1 aligns across 7 bases. Germline lookup yields CDR1 LNHDA and CDR2 SQIVND (reference sequence). The trim removed 6 bases at V and 0 bases at J, leaving 4 bases unmatched. CDR3 size: 15 residues. The part of the CDR3 DNA that was read is TGTGCCAGTAGAATGGACAGGACGAACACCGGGGAG. Its translation is CASRMDRTNTGE. The CDR3 in its entirety is CASRMDRTNTGELFF.

As concerns this clone: The read stops 3 residues short of the end of the CDR3; the missing end is completed from the germline J gene. The genes are TRBV5-6 and TRBJ2-2, with D uncertain. V lost 3 bases, J lost 1 base, and 4 bases lay in between. The CDR3 is 13 residues long. Germline V gene lookup returns CDR1 SGHDT and CDR2 YYEEEE. CDR3 loop: CASSYRNTGELFF. The CDR3 bases that were read are TGTGCCAGCAGCTACAGGAACACCGGGGAG.

Comments on this clone: The read comes to an end 3 residues before the CDR3 does, leaving the germline J gene to fill in the end. The chain uses TRBV19 and TRBJ1-2; unclear D gene. Germline lookup yields CDR1 LNHDA and CDR2 SQIVND (reference sequence). V lost 2 bases and J 4 bases, leaving 20 bases between the germline ends. This CDR3 is 17 amino acids long. CDR3 protein: CASSITFSHLPLYGYTF. The CDR3 DNA, read in part, is TGTGCCAGTAGTATAACGTTTTCCCACCTACCACTCTATGGC.

With respect to this clone: Sequencing ends 3 residues short of the CDR3 end; the germline J gene provides the rest. The chain joins TRBV5-1 to TRBJ2-7; unclear D gene. The CDR3 extends over 13 amino acids. Trimming removed 4 bases from V and 1 base from J, with 9 bases in between. Germline V CDR1 and CDR2: SGHRS, YFSETQ. The sequenced CDR3 bases are TGCGCCAGCAGCCGTGAGGTGTCCTACGAG. Its protein product is CASSREVSYE. The full CDR3 protein reads CASSREVSYEQYF.

As concerns this clone: The CDR3 end is not reached by the read, which stops 3 residues before it; the germline J gene fills it in. The chain is built from TRBV7-9 and TRBJ2-1, with 8 nucleotides matching TRBD1. The CDR3 has 15 amino acids. Looked up from germline, CDR1 is SEHNR and CDR2 is FQNEAQ (reference sequence). V trimming: 5 bases; J trimming: 4 bases; junction bases outside the gene matches: 7. Partial CDR3 DNA: TGTGCCAGCAGCATTGGACAGGGCGATTACAATGAG. Amino acids: CASSIGQGDYNE. The complete CDR3 reads CASSIGQGDYNEQFF.

About this clone itself: Coverage ceases 3 residues before the CDR3 finishes, and the germline J gene fills in the end. Within the sample, other DNA sequences also encode this same CDR3. The J gene is TRBJ1-2, the V gene TRBV2, with D tentatively TRBD1 (5 bases). CDR1 is SNHLY and CDR2 is FYNNEI in the germline V gene. The CDR3 loop spans 13 amino acids. Partial CDR3 DNA: TGTGCCAGCAGACCAACAGGTGTGGAGGGC. It translates to CASRPTGVEG. From start to end, the CDR3 is CASRPTGVEGYTF.

By frequency, this clone registers medium-sized. The sequence runs out 3 residues before the end of the CDR3; the remainder is reconstructed from the germline J gene. V usage is TRBV4-1 and J usage is TRBJ2-3, with 12 nucleotides matching TRBD1. J lost 5 bases, V lost 3 bases, and 3 bases had no gene match. The germline V gene has CDR1 MGHRA and CDR2 YSYEKL. CDR3 length equals 15 residues. The DNA read from the CDR3 is TGCGCCAGCAGCCAGGGACAGGGGGCGTTAGATACG. Amino acid sequence: CASSQGQGALDT. The entire CDR3 protein is CASSQGQGALDTQYF.

Note on this clone: The read falls 3 residues short of the CDR3 end, and the missing part is taken from the germline J gene. The chain employs TRBV5-1 and TRBJ2-5, with D maybe TRBD1 (5 bases). The CDR3 totals 15 residues. CDR1 is SGHRS, CDR2 YFSETQ, per germline. Trimming removed 4 bases at V and 6 bases at J, with 19 bases between. CDR3: CASSLQGSRVKTQYF. Partial CDR3 DNA: TGCGCCAGCAGCCTGCAGGGCTCCAGAGTAAAGACC.

Note on this clone: The sequence runs out 3 residues before the end of the CDR3; the remainder is reconstructed from the germline J gene. The chain recombines TRBV4-1 with TRBJ1-3, with 7 bases lining up with TRBD1. This CDR3 spans 15 amino acids. Germline lookup yields CDR1 MGHRA and CDR2 YSYEKL. V lost 2 bases to trimming and J lost 4 bases; unmatched junction nucleotides: 5. CDR3 region: CASSQPGQKGNTIYF. CDR3 DNA (partial): TGCGCCAGCAGCCAACCGGGACAGAAAGGAAACACC.

Turning to this clone: The read terminates 3 residues before the CDR3 end, so the remaining end is supplied by the germline J gene. The chain carries TRBV20-1 and TRBJ1-6, with 8 bases fitting TRBD1. V was clipped by 0 bases and J by 10 bases; unmatched bases: 5. Germline V gene data show CDR1 as DFQATT and CDR2 as SNEGSKA (reference sequence). CDR3 size: 14 residues. The sequenced part of the CDR3 DNA is TGCAGTGCTAGAGAGTCAGGGGGCGGATCACCC. Translating it yields CSARESGGGSP. The complete CDR3 protein is CSARESGGGSPLHF.

As concerns this clone: With the read ending 3 residues before the CDR3 end, the germline J gene is used to fill in that end. The genes are TRBV5-4 and TRBJ2-7; TRBD1 agrees at 7 bases. The CDR3 loop spans 14 amino acids. Germline V gives CDR1 SGHNT, CDR2 YYREEE (reference sequence). The V segment lost 4 bases and the J segment 2 bases; nucleotides outside the gene matches: 6. The CDR3 reads CASSRRDSTYEQYF. CDR3 DNA, as far as it was read: TGTGCCAGCAGCCGCCGGGACAGCACCTACGAG.

Comment on this clone: The read halts 3 residues ahead of the CDR3 end, with the missing end drawn from the germline J gene. Other DNA sequences in this specimen translate into the identical CDR3. The rearrangement links TRBV18 to TRBJ2-1; D may be TRBD1 (6 bases). The CDR3 has 14 residues. Trimming took 3 bases from V and 6 from J, leaving 12 bases between them. Germline V gene sequence: CDR1 KGHSH, CDR2 LQKENI. The CDR3 bases that were read are TGTGCCAGCTCACCTCCAGGGGTCTTCAATGAG. It encodes CASSPPGVFNE. From start to end, the CDR3 is CASSPPGVFNEQFF.

Comment on this clone: The read halts 3 residues ahead of the CDR3 end, with the missing end drawn from the germline J gene. This chain joins TRBV12-3 or TRBV12-4 and TRBJ2-7; 8 bases map to TRBD1. There are 14 residues in the CDR3. V gave up 6 bases and J gave up 4 bases; unmatched junction bases: 8. Incomplete CDR3 DNA: TGTGCCAGCAGCCTAAGAGGACAGGGTTACGAG. Protein product: CASSLRGQGYE. The full-length CDR3 reads as CASSLRGQGYEQYF.

This CDR3 reads CASRQGTDHSPLHF. The sequenced CDR3 bases are TGTGCCAGCCGTCAGGGGACAGATCATTCACCC. This chain links TRBV6-4 with TRBJ1-6, with 7 bases fitting TRBD1. The read is 3 residues too short to cover the CDR3 end, so that end is filled in from the germline J gene. With V trimmed by 8 bases and J by 8 bases, 9 bases remained unmatched. CDR1 and CDR2 from the germline V gene are MRHNA and SNTAGT. The CDR3 has 14 residues.

For this clone: The CDR3 end falls 3 residues outside the read, so it is completed with the germline J gene. The chain has TRBV6-2 or TRBV6-3 and TRBJ2-7, with D unclear. CDR1 is MNHEY and CDR2 is SVGEGT in the germline V gene. V dropped 4 bases and J dropped 2 bases, with 9 bases sitting between them. The CDR3 totals 13 residues. CDR3 sequence reads: CASSWSGTYEQYF. The CDR3 DNA, read in part, is TGTGCCAGCAGTTGGTCAGGTACCTACGAG.

As regards this clone: The read stops 3 residues short of the end of the CDR3; the missing end is completed from the germline J gene. V gene TRBV5-6 combines with J gene TRBJ1-6, with 8 bases that match TRBD1. V was clipped by 2 bases and J by 10 bases; unmatched bases: 8. CDR1 is SGHDT and CDR2 is YYEEEE in the germline V gene. The CDR3 totals 15 residues. This CDR3 reads CASSFGTGVGSPLHF. The covered CDR3 bases are TGTGCCAGCAGCTTCGGGACAGGAGTAGGCTCACCC. The full variable domain, rest sourced from reference TRBV5-6 and TRBJ1-6, is DAGVTQSPTHLIKTRGQQVTLRCSPKSGHDTVSWYQQALGQGPQFIFQYYEEEERQRGNFPDRFSGHQFPNYSSELNVNALLLGDSALYLCASSFGTGVGSPLHFGNGTRLTVT.

Details on this clone: The read ends 3 residues early relative to the CDR3; the germline J gene fills the gap. The gene calls are TRBV7-6 and TRBJ2-3, with 13 bases identical to TRBD2. With V trimmed by 4 bases and J by 4 bases, 5 bases remained unmatched. The CDR3 length is 16 residues. Looked up from germline, CDR1 is SGHVS and CDR2 is FNYEAQ. Partial CDR3 DNA: TGTGCCAGCAGCTCTGGACTAGCGGGAGCGGCAGATACG. Its protein product is CASSSGLAGAADT. The CDR3 in its entirety is CASSSGLAGAADTQYF.

Comment on this clone: The read ends 3 residues early relative to the CDR3; the germline J gene fills the gap. The chain carries TRBV19 and TRBJ1-4, with 7 bases matching TRBD1. Per the germline V gene, CDR1 is LNHDA and CDR2 is SQIVND (reference sequence). CDR3 length: 15 amino acids. V gave up 6 bases and J gave up 7 bases; unmatched junction bases: 11. The covered CDR3 bases are TGTGCCAGTAGGGGTCACAGGGGTAGGGGTGAAAAA. Its protein product is CASRGHRGRGEK. The whole CDR3 sequence is CASRGHRGRGEKLFF.

The CDR3 is CASSMWHGRVYEQYF. Partial CDR3 DNA: TGTGCCAGTAGTATGTGGCACGGCAGGGTCTACGAG. This rearrangement joins TRBV19 to TRBJ2-7, with D possibly matching TRBD1 (5 bases). The read ends 3 residues early relative to the CDR3; the germline J gene fills the gap. Trimming took 3 bases from V and 3 from J, leaving 15 bases between them. CDR3 length: 15 amino acids. CDR1 and CDR2 from the germline V gene are LNHDA and SQIVND (reference sequence).

CDR3 bases read: TGCAGTGCTATGACTAACACAGATACG. Translation gives CSAMTNTDT. The whole CDR3 is CSAMTNTDTQYF. V and J are TRBV20-1 and TRBJ2-3, with TRBD2 as a possible D gene (5 bases). The CDR3 goes on 3 residues after the read ends, and that part is filled in from the germline J gene. V shed 4 bases and J shed 2 bases, with 7 bases lying between them. Germline loops: CDR1 DFQATT, CDR2 SNEGSKA (reference sequence). The CDR3 loop spans 12 amino acids.